The table lists the clone carrying this T cell receptor (beta chain) with many counts. Arm-PCR of CDR3 regions and iRepertoire HTBI primers were the basis on which TCR beta libraries were built. From the multiplex PCR reads, TCRdb called clonotypes with MiXCR, one entry per CDR3 protein. The profile shows more than 400,000 distinct CDR3 sequences, around 15% of them singletons. This sample was taken from a study of regulatory T cells in long-lasting Graves disease. Time point in this sample: newly diagnosed GD, antithyroid drugs for less than 3 months. Researchers made the TCR library from RNA that was extracted from PBMCs. Trimming took off 6 bases at V and 1 base at J, with 6 bases between the two ends. This CDR3 is 12 amino acids long. Germline V gene data show CDR1 as SNHLY and CDR2 as FYNNEI. These data were also reused for a study on T cells in Graves' hyperthyroidism and ophthalmopathy.

The rearrangement links TRBV2 to TRBJ1-2; no clear D. Sequencing used peripheral blood mononuclear cells (PBMCs), obtained at new diagnosis, from a patient treated with antithyroid drugs. This receptor was taken from a woman in her twenties or thirties with Graves disease. CDR3 loop: CASSRSNYGYTF. In nucleotides, the CDR3 is TGTGCCAGCAGCAGAAGTAACTATGGCTACACCTTC.